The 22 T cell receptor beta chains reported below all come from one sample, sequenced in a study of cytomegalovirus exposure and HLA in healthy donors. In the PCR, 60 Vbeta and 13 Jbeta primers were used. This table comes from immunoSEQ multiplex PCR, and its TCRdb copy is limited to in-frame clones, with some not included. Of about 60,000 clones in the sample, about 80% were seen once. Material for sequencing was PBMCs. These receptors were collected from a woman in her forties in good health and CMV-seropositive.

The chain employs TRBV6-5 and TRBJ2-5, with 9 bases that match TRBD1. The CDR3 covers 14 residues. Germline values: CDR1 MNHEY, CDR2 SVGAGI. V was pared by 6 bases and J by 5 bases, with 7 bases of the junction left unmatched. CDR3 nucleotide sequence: TGTGCCAGCAGCTCGACAGGGGGGGACGAGACCCAGTACTTC. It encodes CASSSTGGDETQYF.

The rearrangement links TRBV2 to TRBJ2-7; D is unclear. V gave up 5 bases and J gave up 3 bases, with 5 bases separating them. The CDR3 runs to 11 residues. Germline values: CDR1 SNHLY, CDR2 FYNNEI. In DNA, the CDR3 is TGTGCCAGCAGTCCCGGCTACGAGCAGTACTTC. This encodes CASSPGYEQYF.

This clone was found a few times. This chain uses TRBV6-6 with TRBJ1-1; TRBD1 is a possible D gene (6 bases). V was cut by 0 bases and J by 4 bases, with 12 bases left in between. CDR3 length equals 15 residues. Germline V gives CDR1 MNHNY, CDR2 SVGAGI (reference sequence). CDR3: CASSYSGGFFTEAFF. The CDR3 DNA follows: TGTGCCAGCAGTTACTCAGGGGGATTTTTCACTGAAGCTTTCTTT.

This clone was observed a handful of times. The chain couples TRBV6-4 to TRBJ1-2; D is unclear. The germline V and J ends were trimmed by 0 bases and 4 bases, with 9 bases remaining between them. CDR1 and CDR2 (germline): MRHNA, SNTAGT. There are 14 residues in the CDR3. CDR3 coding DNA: TGTGCCAGCAGTGACTCAGGGAGTCCCTATGGCTACACCTTC. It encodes CASSDSGSPYGYTF.

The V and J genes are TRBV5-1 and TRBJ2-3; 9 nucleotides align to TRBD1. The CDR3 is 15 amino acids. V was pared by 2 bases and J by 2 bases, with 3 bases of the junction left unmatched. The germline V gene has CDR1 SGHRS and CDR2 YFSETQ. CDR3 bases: TGCGCCAGCAGCTTAACAGGGGGCACCACAGATACGCAGTATTTT. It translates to CASSLTGGTTDTQYF.

CDR3 amino acids: CAWNLGTSRETQYF. CDR3 in DNA: TGTGCCTGGAACCTTGGGACTAGCAGGGAGACCCAGTACTTC. The chain uses TRBV30 and TRBJ2-5; the match to TRBD2 covers 9 bases. CDR3 size: 14 residues. The junction had 8 bases not matched to a gene; V was cut back by 4 bases and J by 5 bases. CDR1 and CDR2 (germline): GTSNPN, SVGIG (reference sequence).

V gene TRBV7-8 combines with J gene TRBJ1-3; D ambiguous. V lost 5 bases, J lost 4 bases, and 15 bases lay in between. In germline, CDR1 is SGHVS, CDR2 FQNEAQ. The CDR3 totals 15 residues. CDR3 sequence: CASSRTQREGNTIYF. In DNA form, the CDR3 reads TGTGCCAGCAGCCGTACTCAAAGGGAGGGAAACACCATATATTTT. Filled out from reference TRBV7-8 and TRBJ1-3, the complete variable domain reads GAGVSQSPRYKVAKRGQDVALRCDPISGHVSLFWYQQALGQGPEFLTYFQNEAQLDKSGLPSDRFFAERPEGSVSTLKIQRTQQEDSAVYLCASSRTQREGNTIYFGEGSWLTVV.

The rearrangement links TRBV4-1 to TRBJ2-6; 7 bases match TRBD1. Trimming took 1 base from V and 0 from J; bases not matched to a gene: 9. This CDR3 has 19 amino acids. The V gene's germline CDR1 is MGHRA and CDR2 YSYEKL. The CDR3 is CASSQVGAGGDSGANVLTF. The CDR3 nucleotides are TGCGCCAGCAGCCAAGTTGGGGCAGGGGGTGACTCTGGGGCCAACGTCCTGACTTTC.

The CDR3 sequence is CATSREGWENSNEKLFF. The CDR3 DNA reads as TGTGCCACCAGCAGAGAGGGTTGGGAGAACTCTAATGAAAAACTGTTTTTT. The V gene is TRBV15, the J gene TRBJ1-4, with D unresolved. Trimming pared 0 bases from V and 3 bases from J, leaving 14 bases between. The CDR3 has 17 residues. From germline, CDR1 is LNHNV and CDR2 YYDKDF (reference sequence).

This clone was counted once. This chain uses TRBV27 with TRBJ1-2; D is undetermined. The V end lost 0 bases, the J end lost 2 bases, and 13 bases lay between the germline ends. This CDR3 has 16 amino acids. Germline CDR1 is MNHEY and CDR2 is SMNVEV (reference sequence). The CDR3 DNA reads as TGTGCCAGCAGTTTATCTGTCGACTATGTAAACTATGGCTACACCTTC. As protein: CASSLSVDYVNYGYTF.

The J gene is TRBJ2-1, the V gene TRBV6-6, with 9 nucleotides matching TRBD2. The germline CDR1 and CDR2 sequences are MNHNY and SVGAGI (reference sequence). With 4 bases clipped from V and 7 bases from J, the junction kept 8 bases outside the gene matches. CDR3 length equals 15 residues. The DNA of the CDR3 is TGTGCCAGCAGTTCCGCGACTAGCGGCCAGAATGAGCAGTTCTTC. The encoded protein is CASSSATSGQNEQFF.

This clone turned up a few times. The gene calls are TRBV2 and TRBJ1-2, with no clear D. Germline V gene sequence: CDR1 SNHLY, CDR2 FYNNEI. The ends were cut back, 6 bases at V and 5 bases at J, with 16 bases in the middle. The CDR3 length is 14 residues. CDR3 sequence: CASSRRPGRYGYTF. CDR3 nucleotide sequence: TGTGCCAGCAGCAGGAGGCCGGGAAGGTATGGCTACACCTTC.

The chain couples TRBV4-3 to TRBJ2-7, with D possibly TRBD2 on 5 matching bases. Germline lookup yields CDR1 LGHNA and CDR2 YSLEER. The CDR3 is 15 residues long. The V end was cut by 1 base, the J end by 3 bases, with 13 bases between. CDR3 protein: CASSQGIGGYYEQYF. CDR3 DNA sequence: TGCGCCAGCAGCCAAGGTATCGGAGGTTACTACGAGCAGTACTTC.

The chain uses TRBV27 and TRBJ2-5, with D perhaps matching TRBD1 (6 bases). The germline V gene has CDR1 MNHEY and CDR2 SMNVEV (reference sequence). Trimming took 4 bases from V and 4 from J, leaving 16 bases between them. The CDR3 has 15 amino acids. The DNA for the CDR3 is TGTGCCAGCAGTTGGATTTCAGGGGCGGGAGAGACCCAGTACTTC. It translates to CASSWISGAGETQYF.

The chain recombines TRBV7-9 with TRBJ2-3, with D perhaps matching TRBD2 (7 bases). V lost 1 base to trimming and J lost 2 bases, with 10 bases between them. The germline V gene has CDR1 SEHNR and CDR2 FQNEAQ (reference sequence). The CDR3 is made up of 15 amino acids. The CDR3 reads CASSLVGGDTDTQYF. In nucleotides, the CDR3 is TGTGCCAGCAGCTTAGTAGGGGGGGACACAGATACGCAGTATTTT.

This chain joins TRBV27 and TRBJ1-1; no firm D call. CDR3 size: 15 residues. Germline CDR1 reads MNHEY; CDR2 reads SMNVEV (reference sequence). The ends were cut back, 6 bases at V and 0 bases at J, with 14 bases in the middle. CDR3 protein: CASRPQPGMNTEAFF. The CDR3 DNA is TGTGCCAGCAGACCCCAACCGGGAATGAACACTGAAGCTTTCTTT.

CDR3 sequence: CASSSNTGTSHEQYF. CDR3 in DNA: TGTGCCAGCAGCTCGAATACCGGGACATCCCACGAGCAGTACTTC. The chain joins TRBV7-9 to TRBJ2-7, with D perhaps matching TRBD1 (6 bases). Trimming cost V 4 bases and J 5 bases, with 18 bases left between them. Germline V CDR1 and CDR2: SEHNR, FQNEAQ (reference sequence). This CDR3 contains 15 residues. The variable domain in full, with the rest retrieved from reference TRBV7-9 and TRBJ2-7, is DTGVSQNPRHKITKRGQNVTFRCDPISEHNRLYWYRQTLGQGPEFLTYFQNEAQLEKSRLLSDRFSAERPKGSFSTLEIQRTEQGDSAMYLCASSSNTGTSHEQYFGPGTRLTVT.

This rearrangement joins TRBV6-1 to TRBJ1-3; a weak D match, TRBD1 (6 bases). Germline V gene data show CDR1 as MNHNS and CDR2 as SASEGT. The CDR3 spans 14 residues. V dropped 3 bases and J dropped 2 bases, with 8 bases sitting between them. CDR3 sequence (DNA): TGTGCCAGCAGTGACAGGGGAACTGGAAACACCATATATTTT. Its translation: CASSDRGTGNTIYF.

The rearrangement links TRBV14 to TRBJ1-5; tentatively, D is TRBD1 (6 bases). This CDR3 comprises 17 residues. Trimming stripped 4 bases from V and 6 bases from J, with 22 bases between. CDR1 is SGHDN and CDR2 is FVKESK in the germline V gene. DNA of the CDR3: TGTGCCAGCAGCCCCCACGATCTAACAGGGTTGTGTCAGCCCCAGCATTTT. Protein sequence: CASSPHDLTGLCQPQHF.

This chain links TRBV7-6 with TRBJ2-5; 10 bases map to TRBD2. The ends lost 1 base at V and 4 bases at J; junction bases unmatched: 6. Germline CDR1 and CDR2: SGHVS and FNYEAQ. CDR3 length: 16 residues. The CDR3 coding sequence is TGTGCCAGCAGCTTAGGGACTAGCGGACGGGGAGAGACCCAGTACTTC. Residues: CASSLGTSGRGETQYF.

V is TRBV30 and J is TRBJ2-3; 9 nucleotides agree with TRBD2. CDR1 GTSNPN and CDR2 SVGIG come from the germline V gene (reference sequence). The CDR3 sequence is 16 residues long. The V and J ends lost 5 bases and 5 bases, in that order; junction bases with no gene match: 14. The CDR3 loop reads CAWGILGGGAKDTQYF. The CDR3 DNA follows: TGTGCCTGGGGGATTCTAGGCGGGGGGGCCAAAGATACGCAGTATTTT. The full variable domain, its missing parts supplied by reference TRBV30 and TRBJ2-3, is SQTIHQWPATLVQPVGSPLSLECTVEGTSNPNLYWYRQAAGRGLQLLFYSVGIGQISSEVPQNLSASRPQDRQFILSSKKLLLSDSGFYLCAWGILGGGAKDTQYFGPGTRLTVL.

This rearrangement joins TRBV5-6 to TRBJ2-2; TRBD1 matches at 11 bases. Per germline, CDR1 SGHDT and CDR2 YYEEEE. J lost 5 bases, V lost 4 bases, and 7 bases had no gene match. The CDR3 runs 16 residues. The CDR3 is CASSLIGTGGTGELFF. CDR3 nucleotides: TGTGCCAGCAGCCTTATAGGGACAGGGGGTACCGGGGAGCTGTTTTTT.